This TCR beta chain was obtained from a study of T cells after yellow fever vaccination. Study as a whole: Any fraction with a low cell number was prepared using SMART-Seq v4 Ultra Low Input.

This clonotype was seen a handful of times. The antigen remains undetermined. Germline V CDR1 and CDR2: KGHSH, LQKENI. V lost 0 bases to trimming and J lost 4 bases, with 9 bases between them. The CDR3 is made up of 14 amino acids. A universal primer site and UMIs were added as TCR cDNA was made by 5'RACE template switching. TCRdb itself ran the 5' RACE reads through MiXCR, one entry per CDR3 protein. The table records 200,000 to 300,000 distinct CDR3 sequences, around 6.7% of them present only once. Study-level results: A weaker but faster secondary response was observed, peaking on day 5 versus 15. The booster saw the reappearance of most primary-vaccination clones (around 96% CD4, 80% to 90% CD8).

This clonotype originated in a man aged 25 to 45 who received the YFV17D yellow fever vaccine. This sample comprised CD4+ T cells sorted from PBMCs, obtained on the day of the yellow fever booster vaccination. The rearrangement links TRBV18 to TRBJ1-1; D gene unclear. The CDR3: CASSPPGLSTEAFF. The CDR3 region has the DNA TGTGCCAGCTCACCACCCGGGCTTAGCACTGAAGCTTTCTTT. Full variable domain (rest looked up from reference TRBV18 and TRBJ1-1): NAGVMQNPRHLVRRRGQEARLRCSPMKGHSHVYWYRQLPEEGLKFMVYLQKENIIDESGMPKERFSAEFPKEGPSILRIQQVVRGDSAAYFCASSPPGLSTEAFFGQGTRLTVV.